The rows below give T cell receptor beta chains drawn from one sample of a study of Ad26.COV2.S vaccination and SARS-CoV-2 variants. Libraries were prepared by immunoSEQ multiplex PCR; TCRdb keeps only in-frame clonotypes and omits some of them. In the table there are 350,000 to 550,000 clones, nearly 90% of which are singletons. The material was peripheral blood, obtained in a trial of Ad26.COV2.S vaccine versus placebo. These receptors were taken from a person between 18 and 65 years old who received the Ad26.COV2.S COVID-19 vaccine or a placebo. Each CDR3 is given with its conserved first and last residue. The D gene is left open where the match is weak. Not every row has a clone size; where given, it reads once, few, many or a size class.

TRBV30	.	TRBJ1-2	.	TGTGCCTGGAGTGTCACAGGGACGAACTATGGCTACACCTTC	CAWSVTGTNYGYTF
TRBV7-8	.	TRBJ1-3	.	TGTGCCAGCAGCCCGTGGTTGAAGAACTCTGGAAACACCATATATTTT	CASSPWLKNSGNTIYF
TRBV5-1	few	TRBJ1-2	.	TGCGCCAGCAGCATACATGGCTACACCTTC	CASSIHGYTF
TRBV4-3	once	TRBJ2-5	.	TGCGCCAGCAGCCAAGAAAGGAGAGAGACCCAGTACTTC	CASSQERRETQYF
TRBV12-2	.	TRBJ1-2	.	TGTGCAAGTCGCTCTCGGGGGGGGACCTTTAACTATGGCTACACCTTC	CASRSRGGTFNYGYTF
TRBV30	few	TRBJ2-7	.	TGTGCCTGGAGTGTACTGTCCCTGGGGGGCATGAGATCCTACGAGCAGTACTTC	CAWSVLSLGGMRSYEQYF
TRBV5-1	.	TRBJ1-2	TRBD1	TGCGCCAGCAGCGGGGCGACAGGGGGCCTTGGCTACACCTTC	CASSGATGGLGYTF
TRBV5-1	.	TRBJ2-3	.	TGCGCCAGCAGCTTCAGGGGTTATTCCACAGATACGCAGTATTTT	CASSFRGYSTDTQYF
TRBV5-5	.	TRBJ1-2	.	TGTGCCAGCAGCTTGGCCCCCATGGACTATGGCTACACCTTC	CASSLAPMDYGYTF
TRBV9	.	TRBJ2-5	.	TGTGCCAGCAGCGTAGGTTCGGGCACGGCCCAGTACTTC	CASSVGSGTAQYF
TRBV6-5	.	TRBJ1-1	.	TGTGCCAGCAGCACGGGGGGGTGGGACACTGAAGCTTTCTTT	CASSTGGWDTEAFF
TRBV4-1	once	TRBJ1-2	.	TGCGCCAGCAGCCAAGATTTGTGGGGCTACACCTTC	CASSQDLWGYTF
TRBV6-5	.	TRBJ2-1	TRBD2	TGTGCCAGCAGTTCCACTAGCGCGAGCTCCTACAATGAGCAGTTCTTC	CASSSTSASSYNEQFF
TRBV19	.	TRBJ2-3	.	TGTGCCAGTAGTGTCCCGAGCCGGGGTCTAGATACGCAGTATTTT	CASSVPSRGLDTQYF
TRBV7-9	.	TRBJ1-5	TRBD1	TGTGCCAGCAGCTTTGGGACAGGGGCCAATCAGCCCCAGCATTTT	CASSFGTGANQPQHF
TRBV19	.	TRBJ1-1	.	TGTGCCAGTAGTGGACGTTCACGCGAAGCTTTCTTT	CASSGRSREAFF
TRBV4-2	.	TRBJ1-1	.	TGTGCCAGCAGCCTCTCAGGGGCGAGCACTGAAGCTTTCTTT	CASSLSGASTEAFF
TRBV12-3/TRBV12-4	.	TRBJ2-5	.	TGTGCCAGCAGTTTTGACAGTCGAGCCCAGTACTTC	CASSFDSRAQYF
TRBV4-1	.	TRBJ2-3	TRBD2	TGCGCCAGCAGCCCCTGGGGTACTAGCGGGACAGATACGCAGTATTTT	CASSPWGTSGTDTQYF
TRBV28	.	TRBJ1-3	.	TGTGCCAGCAGCCTTCCCGGGACGGCCTCTGGAAACACCATATATTTT	CASSLPGTASGNTIYF
TRBV9	.	TRBJ2-4	.	TGTGCCAGCAGCGTATATCTGGAAGGTGGCATTCAGTACTTC	CASSVYLEGGIQYF
TRBV4-3	.	TRBJ1-1	.	TGCGCCAGCAGCCAATTCACAGGGCAGAACACTGAAGCTTTCTTT	CASSQFTGQNTEAFF
TRBV10-3	.	TRBJ2-1	TRBD2	TGTGCCATCAGTGAGTCAGCGGGAGATTACAATGAGCAGTTCTTC	CAISESAGDYNEQFF
TRBV4-2	.	TRBJ1-2	.	TGTGCCAGCAGCCAAGATTGGCCGACGGAAGGCTACACCTTC	CASSQDWPTEGYTF
TRBV5-1	.	TRBJ2-1	TRBD2	TGCGCCAGCAGCAGGGGACTAGCGGGGGAGGCCTACAATGAGCAGTTCTTC	CASSRGLAGEAYNEQFF
TRBV18	.	TRBJ1-5	.	TGTGCCAGCTCCCTCGACAGAAATCAGCCCCAGCATTTT	CASSLDRNQPQHF
TRBV18	.	TRBJ1-3	TRBD1	TGTGCCAGCTCACCCACAGCAGGGGGCAGAAACACCATATATTTT	CASSPTAGGRNTIYF
TRBV5-1	.	TRBJ1-1	TRBD1	TGCGCCAGCAGGCGCGGGACAGCGGAAGAAGCTTTCTTT	CASRRGTAEEAFF
TRBV18	.	TRBJ2-3	TRBD2	TGTGCCAGCTCACCCGGACTAGCGGGAGAGGATACGCAGTATTTT	CASSPGLAGEDTQYF
TRBV2	few	TRBJ1-1	.	TGTGCCACCCGAGAGGGGAACACTGAAGCTTTCTTT	CATREGNTEAFF
TRBV28	.	TRBJ2-1	TRBD2	TGTGCCAGCAGTTGGACTAGCGGGAGTAGGCCCCCTCTGGAGTCCTACAATGAGCAGTTCTTC	CASSWTSGSRPPLESYNEQFF
TRBV27	few	TRBJ1-5	.	TGTGCCAGCAGTTTCGGGGGAAGCAATCAGCCCCAGCATTTT	CASSFGGSNQPQHF
TRBV29-1	once	TRBJ2-5	TRBD2	TGCAGCGCTGAGCGGGGGGGCCAGTACTTC	CSAERGGQYF
TRBV18	once	TRBJ2-3	.	TGTGCCAGCTCACCCTGGGCAGGGTTTCAGGGGGATACGCAGTATTTT	CASSPWAGFQGDTQYF
TRBV2	.	TRBJ2-1	.	TGTGCCAGCAGACTAGCCGGAAATGAGCAGTTCTTC	CASRLAGNEQFF
TRBV9	.	TRBJ1-1	TRBD1	TGTGCCAGCAGCATACGACAGGGCACTGAAGCTTTCTTT	CASSIRQGTEAFF